This TCR beta chain comes out of a study of shared clonotypes between healthy human individuals. CD8 cells regarded as naive lacked CD45RO, were positively chosen for CCR7, and omitted terminally differentiated effector memory CD45RA+ cells. The ends were cut back, 2 bases at V and 5 bases at J, with 12 bases in the middle. CDR1 is SEHNR, CDR2 FQNEAQ, per germline (reference sequence). This CDR3 comprises 14 residues. Only in-frame clones appear in the TCRdb table, and some are missing; sequencing was by immunoSEQ multiplex PCR. The sample shows under 600,000 clones, roughly 98% of them seen only once.

The source of this sequence is a man younger than 45 in good health. The sample was naive CD8+ T cells sorted from blood. The rearrangement links TRBV7-9 to TRBJ2-5, with D tentatively TRBD1 or TRBD2 (5 bases each). In nucleotides, the CDR3 is TGTGCCAGCAGCTTACCAGAGGGGTTGGAGACCCAGTACTTC. It is translated as CASSLPEGLETQYF.